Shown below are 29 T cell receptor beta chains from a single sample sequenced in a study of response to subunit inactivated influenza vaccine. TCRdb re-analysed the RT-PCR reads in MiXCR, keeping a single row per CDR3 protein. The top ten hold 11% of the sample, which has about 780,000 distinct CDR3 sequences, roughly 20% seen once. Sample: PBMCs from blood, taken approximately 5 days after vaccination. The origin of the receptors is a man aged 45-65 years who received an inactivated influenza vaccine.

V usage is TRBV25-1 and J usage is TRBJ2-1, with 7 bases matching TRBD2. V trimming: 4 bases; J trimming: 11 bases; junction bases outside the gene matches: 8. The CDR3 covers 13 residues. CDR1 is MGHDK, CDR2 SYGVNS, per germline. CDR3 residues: CASSGGGSGKQFF. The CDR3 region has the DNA TGTGCCAGCAGTGGGGGGGGTAGCGGAAAGCAGTTCTTC. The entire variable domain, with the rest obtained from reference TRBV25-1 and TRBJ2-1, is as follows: EADIYQTPRYLVIGTGKKITLECSQTMGHDKMYWYQQDPGMELHLIHYSYGVNSTEKGDLSSESTVSRIRTEHFPLTLESARPSHTSQYLCASSGGGSGKQFFGPGTRLTVL.

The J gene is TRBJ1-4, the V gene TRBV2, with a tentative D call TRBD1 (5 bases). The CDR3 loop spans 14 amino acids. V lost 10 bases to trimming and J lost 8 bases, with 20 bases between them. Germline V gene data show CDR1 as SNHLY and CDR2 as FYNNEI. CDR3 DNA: TGTGCCACCACCCGTCAGGGTCATTTGGAAAAACTGTTTTTT. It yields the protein CATTRQGHLEKLFF.

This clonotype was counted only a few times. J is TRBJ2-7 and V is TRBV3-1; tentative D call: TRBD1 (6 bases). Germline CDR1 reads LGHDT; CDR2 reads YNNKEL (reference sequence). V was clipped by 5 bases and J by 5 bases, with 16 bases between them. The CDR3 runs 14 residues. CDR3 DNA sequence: TGTGCCAGCAGCTCTCGACTACAGGGCGACGAGCAGTACTTC. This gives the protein CASSSRLQGDEQYF.

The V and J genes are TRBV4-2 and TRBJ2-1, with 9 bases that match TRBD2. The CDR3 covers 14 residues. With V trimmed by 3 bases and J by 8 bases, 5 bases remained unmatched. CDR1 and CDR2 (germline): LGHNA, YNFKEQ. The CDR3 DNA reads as TGTGCCAGCAGCCAGGGACTAGCCGAGTATGAGCAGTTCTTC. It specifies CASSQGLAEYEQFF.

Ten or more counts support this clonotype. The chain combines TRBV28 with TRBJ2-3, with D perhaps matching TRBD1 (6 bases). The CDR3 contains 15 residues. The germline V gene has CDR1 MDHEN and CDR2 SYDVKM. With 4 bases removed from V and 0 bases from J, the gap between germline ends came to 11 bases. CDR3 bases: TGTGCCAGCAGTTCCGGGACAACCAGCACAGATACGCAGTATTTT. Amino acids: CASSSGTTSTDTQYF.

Written as DNA, the CDR3 is TGCAGTGCTAGAGATTCGAGACTAGCGGGGGGAAGGATAGATACGCAGTATTTT. This translates into CSARDSRLAGGRIDTQYF. The chain uses TRBV20-1 and TRBJ2-3, with 13 bases matching TRBD2. The length of the CDR3 is 18 residues. Trimming removed 0 bases from V and 5 bases from J; junction bases left unmatched: 11. The germline V gene has CDR1 DFQATT and CDR2 SNEGSKA (reference sequence).

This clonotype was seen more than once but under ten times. CDR3 region: CASSNRDTSYNEQFF. As DNA, the CDR3 is TGTGCCAGCTCCAACCGGGACACCTCCTACAATGAGCAGTTCTTC. V gene TRBV12-3 or TRBV12-4 combines with J gene TRBJ2-1; tentative D call: TRBD1 (6 bases). This CDR3 is 15 amino acids long. Deletions cut 8 bases from V and 0 bases from J, with 14 bases between.

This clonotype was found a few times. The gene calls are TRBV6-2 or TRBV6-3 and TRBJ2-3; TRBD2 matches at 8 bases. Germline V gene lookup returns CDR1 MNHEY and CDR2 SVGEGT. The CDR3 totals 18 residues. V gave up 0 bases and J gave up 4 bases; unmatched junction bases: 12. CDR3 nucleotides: TGTGCCAGCAGTTACTCGATGCTCGGGAGGGCCCGCTCAGATACGCAGTATTTT. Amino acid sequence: CASSYSMLGRARSDTQYF.

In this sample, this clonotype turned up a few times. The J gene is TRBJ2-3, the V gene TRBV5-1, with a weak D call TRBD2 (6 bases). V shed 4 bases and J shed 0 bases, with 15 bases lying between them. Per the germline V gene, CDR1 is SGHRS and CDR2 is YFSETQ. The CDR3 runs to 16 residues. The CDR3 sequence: CASSLGLATSTDTQYF. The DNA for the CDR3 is TGCGCCAGCAGCCTGGGACTGGCAACTAGCACAGATACGCAGTATTTT.

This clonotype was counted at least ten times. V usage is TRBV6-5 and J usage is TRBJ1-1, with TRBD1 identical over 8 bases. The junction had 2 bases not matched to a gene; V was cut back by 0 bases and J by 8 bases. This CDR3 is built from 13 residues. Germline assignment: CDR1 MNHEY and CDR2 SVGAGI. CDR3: CASSYSGQGEAFF. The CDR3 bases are TGTGCCAGCAGTTACTCTGGACAGGGCGAAGCTTTCTTT.

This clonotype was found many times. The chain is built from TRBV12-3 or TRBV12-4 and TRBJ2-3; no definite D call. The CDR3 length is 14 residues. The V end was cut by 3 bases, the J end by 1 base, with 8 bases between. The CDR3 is CASSFGRGTDTQYF. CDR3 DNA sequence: TGTGCCAGCAGTTTCGGCCGCGGCACAGATACGCAGTATTTT.

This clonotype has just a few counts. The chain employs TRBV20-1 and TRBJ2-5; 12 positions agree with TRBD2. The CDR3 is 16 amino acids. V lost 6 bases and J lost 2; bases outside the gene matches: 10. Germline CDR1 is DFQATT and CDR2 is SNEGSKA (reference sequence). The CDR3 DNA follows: TGCAGTGCCCAATTCTCGACTAGCGGGAGACAAGAGACCCAGTACTTC. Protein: CSAQFSTSGRQETQYF.

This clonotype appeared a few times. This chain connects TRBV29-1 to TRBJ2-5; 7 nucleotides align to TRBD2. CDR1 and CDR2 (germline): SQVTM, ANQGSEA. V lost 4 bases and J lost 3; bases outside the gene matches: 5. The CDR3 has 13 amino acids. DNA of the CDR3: TGCAGCGTTGTGGGACTATCGAAAGAGACCCAGTACTTC. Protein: CSVVGLSKETQYF.

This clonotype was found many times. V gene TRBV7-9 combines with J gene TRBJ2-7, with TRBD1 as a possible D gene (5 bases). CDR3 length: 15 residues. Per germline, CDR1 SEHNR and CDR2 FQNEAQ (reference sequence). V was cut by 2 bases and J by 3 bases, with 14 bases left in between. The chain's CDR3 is CASSLPAGFYYEQYF. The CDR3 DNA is TGTGCCAGCAGCTTACCCGCAGGGTTTTACTACGAGCAGTACTTC. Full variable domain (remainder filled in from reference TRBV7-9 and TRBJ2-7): DTGVSQNPRHKITKRGQNVTFRCDPISEHNRLYWYRQTLGQGPEFLTYFQNEAQLEKSRLLSDRFSAERPKGSFSTLEIQRTEQGDSAMYLCASSLPAGFYYEQYFGPGTRLTVT.

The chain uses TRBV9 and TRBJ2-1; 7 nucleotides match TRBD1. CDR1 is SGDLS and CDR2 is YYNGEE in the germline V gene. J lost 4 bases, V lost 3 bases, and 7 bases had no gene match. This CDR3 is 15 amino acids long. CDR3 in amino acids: CASSADRAKYNEQFF. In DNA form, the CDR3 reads TGTGCCAGCAGCGCCGACAGGGCGAAATACAATGAGCAGTTCTTC. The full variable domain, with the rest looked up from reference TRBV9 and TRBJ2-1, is DSGVTQTPKHLITATGQRVTLRCSPRSGDLSVYWYQQSLDQGLQFLIQYYNGEERAKGNILERFSAQQFPDLHSELNLSSLELGDSALYFCASSADRAKYNEQFFGPGTRLTVL.

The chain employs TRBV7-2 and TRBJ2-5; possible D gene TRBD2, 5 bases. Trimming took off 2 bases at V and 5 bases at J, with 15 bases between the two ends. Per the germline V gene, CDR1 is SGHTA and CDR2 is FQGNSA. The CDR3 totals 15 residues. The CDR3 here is CASSLMSGYPETQYF. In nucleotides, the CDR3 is TGTGCCAGCAGCTTAATGTCGGGGTATCCGGAGACCCAGTACTTC.

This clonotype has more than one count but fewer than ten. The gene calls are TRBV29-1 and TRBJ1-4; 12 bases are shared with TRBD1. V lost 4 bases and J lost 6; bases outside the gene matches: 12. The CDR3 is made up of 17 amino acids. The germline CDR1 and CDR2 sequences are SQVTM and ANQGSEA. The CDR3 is CSVGQFGTGGFDEKLFF. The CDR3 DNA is TGCAGCGTTGGACAATTCGGGACAGGGGGCTTTGATGAAAAACTGTTTTTT.

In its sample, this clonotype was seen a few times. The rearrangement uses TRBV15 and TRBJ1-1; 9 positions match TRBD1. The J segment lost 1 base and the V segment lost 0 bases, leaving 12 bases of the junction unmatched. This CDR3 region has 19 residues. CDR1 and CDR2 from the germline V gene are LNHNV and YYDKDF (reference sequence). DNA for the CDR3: TGTGCCACCAGCAGAGATCATGGGACAGGGAACCTTAAGAACACTGAAGCTTTCTTT. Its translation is CATSRDHGTGNLKNTEAFF. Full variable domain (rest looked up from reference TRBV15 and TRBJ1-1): DAMVIQNPRYQVTQFGKPVTLSCSQTLNHNVMYWYQQKSSQAPKLLFHYYDKDFNNEADTPDNFQSRRPNTSFCFLDIRSPGLGDTAMYLCATSRDHGTGNLKNTEAFFGQGTRLTVV.

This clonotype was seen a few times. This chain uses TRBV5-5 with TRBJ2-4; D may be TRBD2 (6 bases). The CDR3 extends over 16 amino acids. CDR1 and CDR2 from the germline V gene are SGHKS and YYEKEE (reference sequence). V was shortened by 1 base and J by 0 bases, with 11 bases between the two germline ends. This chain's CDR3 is CASSLPGGIAKNIQYF. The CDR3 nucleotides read TGTGCCAGCAGCTTGCCTGGAGGGATAGCCAAAAACATTCAGTACTTC.

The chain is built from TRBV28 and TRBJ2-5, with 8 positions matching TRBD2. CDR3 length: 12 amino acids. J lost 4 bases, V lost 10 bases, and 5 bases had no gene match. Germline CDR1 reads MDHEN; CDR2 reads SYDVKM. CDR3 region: CATAGGVETQYF. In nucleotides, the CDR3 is TGTGCCACCGCCGGGGGGGTAGAGACCCAGTACTTC.

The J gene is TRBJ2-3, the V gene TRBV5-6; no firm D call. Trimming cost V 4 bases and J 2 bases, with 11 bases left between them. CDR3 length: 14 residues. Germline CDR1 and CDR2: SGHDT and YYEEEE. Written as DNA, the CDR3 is TGTGCCAGCAGCCCTGTGGGGTTCACAGATACGCAGTATTTT. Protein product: CASSPVGFTDTQYF.

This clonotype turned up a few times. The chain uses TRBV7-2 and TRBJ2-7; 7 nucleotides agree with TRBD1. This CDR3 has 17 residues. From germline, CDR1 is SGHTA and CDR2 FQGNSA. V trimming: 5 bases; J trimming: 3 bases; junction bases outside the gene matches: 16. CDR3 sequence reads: CASSPQPGTANIYEQYF. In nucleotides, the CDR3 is TGTGCCAGCAGCCCACAACCCGGGACAGCAAACATCTACGAGCAGTACTTC.

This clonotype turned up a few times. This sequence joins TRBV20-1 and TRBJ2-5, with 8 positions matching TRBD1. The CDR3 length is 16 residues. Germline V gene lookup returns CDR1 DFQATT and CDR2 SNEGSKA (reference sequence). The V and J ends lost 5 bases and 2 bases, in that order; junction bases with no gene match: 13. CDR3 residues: CSAEERLRTGQETQYF. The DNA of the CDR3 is TGCAGTGCTGAAGAAAGATTAAGGACAGGGCAAGAGACCCAGTACTTC.

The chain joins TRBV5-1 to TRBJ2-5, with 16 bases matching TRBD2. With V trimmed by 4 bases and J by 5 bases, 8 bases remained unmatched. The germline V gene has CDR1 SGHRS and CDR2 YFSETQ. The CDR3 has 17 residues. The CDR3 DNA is TGCGCCAGCAGCCGCGGGACTAGCGGGGGGGCCTCGGAGACCCAGTACTTC. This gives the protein CASSRGTSGGASETQYF.

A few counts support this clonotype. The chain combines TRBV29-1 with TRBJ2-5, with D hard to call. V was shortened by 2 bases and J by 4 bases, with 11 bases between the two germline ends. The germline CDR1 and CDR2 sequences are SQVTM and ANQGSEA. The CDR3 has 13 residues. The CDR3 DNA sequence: TGCAGCGTTGAAATCGCGTGGGGAGAGACCCAGTACTTC. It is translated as CSVEIAWGETQYF.

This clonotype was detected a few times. The CDR3 here is CASSLRTRRSGYTF. The CDR3 coding sequence is TGTGCCAGCAGCCTCCGGACAAGACGCTCTGGCTACACCTTC. This chain joins TRBV12-3 or TRBV12-4 and TRBJ1-2; tentative D call: TRBD1 (5 bases). Trimming stripped 6 bases from V and 7 bases from J, with 18 bases between. The CDR3 spans 14 residues.

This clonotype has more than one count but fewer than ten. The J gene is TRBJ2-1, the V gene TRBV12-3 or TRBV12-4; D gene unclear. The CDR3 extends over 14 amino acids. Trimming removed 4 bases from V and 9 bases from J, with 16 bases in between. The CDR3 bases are TGTGCCAGCAGTTCCTCACGTCAGGCCCGTGAGCAGTTCTTC. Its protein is CASSSSRQAREQFF.

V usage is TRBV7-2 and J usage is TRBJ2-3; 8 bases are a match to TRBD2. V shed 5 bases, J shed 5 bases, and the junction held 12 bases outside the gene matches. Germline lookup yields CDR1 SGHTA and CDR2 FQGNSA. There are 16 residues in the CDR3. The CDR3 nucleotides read TGTGCCAGCAGCGGGGGACTAGTGAAGGTTCTAGATACGCAGTATTTT. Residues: CASSGGLVKVLDTQYF.

CDR3 region: CSASKGTSDYEQYF. The CDR3 DNA follows: TGCAGTGCTAGTAAGGGGACTAGCGACTATGAGCAGTACTTC. The gene calls are TRBV20-1 and TRBJ2-7; 10 bases are a match to TRBD2. V gave up 3 bases and J gave up 7 bases; unmatched junction bases: 9. This CDR3 has 14 amino acids. The germline CDR1 and CDR2 sequences are DFQATT and SNEGSKA (reference sequence).